This T cell receptor beta chain was found in a study of cytomegalovirus exposure and HLA in healthy donors. Study outcomes and limitations: Cytomegalovirus status was reportedly diagnosed by the classifier with high specificity and sensitivity. CMV antigen specificity was confirmed in vitro for a few CMV-associated chains. The authors listed about 170 TCR beta chains as cytomegalovirus-associated.

From the 120-subject validation cohort, which was separate from the roughly 700-subject first cohort, the donors were drawn. V dropped 6 bases and J dropped 1; count of bases not matched to a gene: 1. Germline assignment: CDR1 LNHNV and CDR2 YYDKDF (reference sequence). CDR3 size: 14 residues. Sequencing was performed with immunoSEQ multiplex PCR; in TCRdb, only in-frame clones are kept and a portion is missing. The sample lists 250,000 to 400,000 clones, around 90% occurring once. Concerning this clone: Its matching antigen is unknown.

The sequenced material came from PBMCs. The rearrangement uses TRBV15 and TRBJ2-2, with 8 positions matching TRBD1. The source of this sequence is a young man in good health and CMV-seronegative. The chain's CDR3 is CATRGTGNTGELFF. The CDR3 region has the DNA TGTGCCACCAGGGGGACAGGGAACACCGGGGAGCTGTTTTTT.